This TCR beta chain was recorded in a study of blood T cell repertoires in COVID-19. Study context: From the United States, Italy and Spain came samples of acute and convalescent COVID-19. T cells, B-cell-depleted T cells, or PBMCs provided the cDNA or gDNA that served as material.

V lost 0 bases and J 5 bases, leaving 11 bases between the germline ends. Germline CDR1 SGDLS, CDR2 YYNGEE. The CDR3 covers 14 residues. Per the original methods: Amplifying reference gene primers gave estimates of nucleated cell counts. Generated by immunoSEQ multiplex PCR, the TCRdb table keeps only in-frame clones and is missing some. The V and J calls and the clone size are those of that table, but D and trimming were determined from the DNA. The repertoire includes about 180,000 clones, 80% to 90% of them detected once, and 1.5% to 2% sits in the top ten. Source material: peripheral blood. The chain employs TRBV9 and TRBJ1-1; D not certain. This TCR was sampled from a man between 18 and 35 years old who had recovered from COVID-19. The CDR3: CASSVVPGSTEAFF. In DNA form, the CDR3 reads TGTGCCAGCAGCGTAGTACCCGGGAGTACTGAAGCTTTCTTT.